This is a list of T cell receptor beta chains from one sample in a study of shared clonotypes between healthy human individuals. The table came from immunoSEQ multiplex PCR; TCRdb's copy has only in-frame clones and leaves some out. The profile shows roughly 330,000 clones, roughly 70% of them singletons. Sequencing was performed on memory CD4+ T cells sorted from blood. The receptors were sampled from a man aged 25 to 40 in good health. Both conserved end residues are part of each CDR3.

CASSATDTPQDGYTF TRBJ1-2 TRBV6-1
CASSPILNTGELFF TRBJ2-2 TRBV7-8
CATAMSRGAVETQYF TRBJ2-5 TRBV19
CASSLAGTSGSYEQYF TRBJ2-7 TRBV7-2
CASSLLPPDTQYF TRBJ2-3 TRBV27
CASSLLQGRSGRGNEQFF TRBJ2-1 TRBV7-2
CASSWGDRPSAEQYF TRBJ2-7 TRBV27
CATSRQTGVTEAFF TRBJ1-1 TRBV15
CASSEVGRAAGYTF TRBJ1-2 TRBV2
CASSSDRGFHEQYF TRBJ2-7 TRBV4-1
CASSLVQGPYEQYF TRBJ2-7 TRBV7-2
CAWSEQGLAGGTWYF TRBJ2-3 TRBV30
CASSPRTGGSYNEQFF TRBJ2-1 TRBV10-1
CASSPETTYGYTF TRBJ1-2 TRBV18
CASQYRREAFF TRBJ1-1 TRBV19
CASSYSPGNTIYF TRBJ1-3 TRBV11-2
CASSRRMATNEKLFF TRBJ1-4 TRBV19
CASSLGEAGANVLTF TRBJ2-6 TRBV7-9
CASTNTRETQYF TRBJ2-5 TRBV6-5
CASSNPGLTYNEQFF TRBJ2-1 TRBV7-2
CASSAGLAYEQYF TRBJ2-7 TRBV6-6
CASSERRSSPYQETQYF TRBJ2-5 TRBV25-1
CASSPDRNYGYTF TRBJ1-2 TRBV18
CASSLGGQLGQPQHF TRBJ1-5 TRBV11-2
CASSLAGTLYEQYF . TRBV18
CASSLDNSYEQYF TRBJ2-7 TRBV5-1
CASSLFLGQGFTGELFF TRBJ2-2 TRBV5-1
CASTSRTGLKETQYF TRBJ2-5 TRBV4-1
CASSLRRGLKETQYF TRBJ2-5 TRBV5-1
CASSWLRTYRSTDTQYF TRBJ2-3 TRBV14
CASSPDSGGVNQPQHF TRBJ1-5 TRBV18
CASSRTPGWGDTEAFF TRBJ1-1 TRBV18
CASSPLDGYEQYF TRBJ2-7 TRBV18
CASSAGLRTGELFF TRBJ2-2 TRBV9
CASGGQGGPGELFF TRBJ2-2 TRBV2
CASSIDSSYEQYF TRBJ2-7 TRBV28
CASSPTPRSYNEQFF TRBJ2-1 TRBV28
CASSSSPGDGVRAFF TRBJ1-1 TRBV7-2
CSVRGLAVTDTQYF TRBJ2-3 TRBV29-1
CATQLQTMNTEAFF TRBJ1-1 TRBV10-3
CASSRGGSGYEQYF TRBJ2-7 TRBV7-8
CASSLLRQANTNYEQYF TRBJ2-7 TRBV28
CASSEAGGSHVETQYF TRBJ2-5 TRBV2
CASSVPRAGPPEETQYF TRBJ2-5 TRBV7-2
CASRLAGLSTDTQYF TRBJ2-3 TRBV9
CASSLGSGSITGELFF TRBJ2-2 TRBV5-1
CASSLGDNTEAFF TRBJ1-1 TRBV4-2
CASSVDPPGLVTDTQYF TRBJ2-3 TRBV9
CAWSSPGLASYNEQFF TRBJ2-1 TRBV30
CASSIAGGWDQPQHF TRBJ1-5 TRBV19
CAWSIGGASYNEQFF TRBJ2-1 TRBV30